Sequencing of this T cell receptor beta chain was carried out in a study of PD-1 blockade in classical Hodgkin lymphoma. Each patient relapsed following autologous stem cell transplantation, and prior brentuximab vedotin exposure differed. Responses achieved at best were complete response, partial response or progressive disease. Trimming removed 5 bases from V and 2 bases from J; junction bases left unmatched: 7. This CDR3 comprises 16 residues. Per germline, CDR1 SSHAT and CDR2 FNYEAQ (reference sequence). Sequenced by immunoSEQ multiplex PCR; TCRdb stores in-frame clones only, minus some. The table lists fewer than 100,000 clones, roughly nine tenths of them singletons.

This chain uses TRBV7-7 with TRBJ2-5, with 11 bases identical to TRBD1. The source is a human donor with classical Hodgkin lymphoma. The sample here was peripheral blood mononuclear cells (PBMCs), taken at baseline. The CDR3 protein is CASSPRTGGEQETQYF. In nucleotides, the CDR3 is TGTGCCAGCAGCCCGCGGACAGGGGGCGAACAAGAGACCCAGTACTTC.